Listed here are 32 T cell receptor beta chains from one sample, sequenced in a study of T cells after yellow fever vaccination. TCRdb re-analysed the 5' RACE reads in MiXCR, keeping a single row per CDR3 protein. The table has around 310,000 distinct CDR3 sequences, roughly 9.4% seen once. The specimen comprised PBMCs, sampled on the day of the first yellow fever vaccination. The receptors were gathered from a man between 18 and 35 years old who received the YFV17D yellow fever vaccine.

The chain couples TRBV5-1 to TRBJ2-2, with D perhaps matching TRBD1 (8 bases). CDR3 length: 16 residues. V was clipped by 4 bases and J by 1 base, with 14 bases between them. Germline CDR1 reads SGHRS; CDR2 reads YFSETQ. CDR3 protein: CASSNGGTGNTGELFF. The CDR3 nucleotides are TGCGCCAGCAGCAACGGGGGGACAGGGAACACCGGGGAGCTGTTTTTT.

This clonotype was detected a few times. This chain links TRBV4-1 with TRBJ2-5; no clear D. The germline V gene encodes CDR1 MGHRA and CDR2 YSYEKL. CDR3 size: 14 residues. V lost 0 bases and J lost 9, with 14 bases in between. The DNA of the CDR3 is TGCGCCAGCAGCCAAGATCATACTGGGGATCCCCAGTACTTC. Its protein is CASSQDHTGDPQYF.

The chain is built from TRBV3-1 and TRBJ2-1; D might be TRBD1 or TRBD2, each matching 6 bases. The V end was cut by 2 bases, the J end by 16 bases, with 18 bases between. Looked up from germline, CDR1 is LGHDT and CDR2 is YNNKEL (reference sequence). CDR3 size: 13 residues. For the CDR3, the DNA is TGTGCCAGCAGCCAAATCGATGGGGGCGCGGGATTCTTC. This encodes CASSQIDGGAGFF.

This clonotype was observed a few times. The rearrangement uses TRBV9 and TRBJ2-3; 12 bases fit TRBD2. The CDR3 is made up of 16 amino acids. With 4 bases clipped from V and 2 bases from J, the junction kept 5 bases outside the gene matches. From germline, CDR1 is SGDLS and CDR2 YYNGEE. CDR3 sequence (DNA): TGTGCCAGCAGCCCAAGGACTAGCGGGGCCACAGATACGCAGTATTTT. It specifies CASSPRTSGATDTQYF.

The chain couples TRBV27 to TRBJ2-3; D is unresolved. CDR1 MNHEY and CDR2 SMNVEV come from the germline V gene (reference sequence). The V end lost 0 bases, the J end lost 5 bases, and 6 bases lay between the germline ends. This CDR3 is 13 amino acids long. CDR3 nucleotide sequence: TGTGCCAGCAGTTTATCCCAGATAGATACGCAGTATTTT. Translated, it gives CASSLSQIDTQYF.

J is TRBJ2-5 and V is TRBV7-6, with TRBD1 matching over 10 bases. This CDR3 region has 16 residues. Germline CDR1 reads SGHVS; CDR2 reads FNYEAQ. After removal of 4 bases from V and 5 bases from J, the junction contained 10 bases not matched to a gene. This CDR3 is CASSSRQGASGETQYF. CDR3 DNA sequence: TGTGCCAGCAGCTCAAGACAGGGGGCTTCTGGGGAGACCCAGTACTTC.

The chain has TRBV4-2 and TRBJ1-2, with D perhaps TRBD1 (6 bases). Germline CDR1 is LGHNA and CDR2 is YNFKEQ. The V end lost 1 base, the J end lost 6 bases, and 21 bases lay between the germline ends. The CDR3 contains 17 residues. DNA for the CDR3: TGTGCCAGCAGCCAAGGGGGGACATCGGGACCCGCTGATGGCTACACCTTC. Translating it yields CASSQGGTSGPADGYTF.

This clonotype was seen a handful of times. V is TRBV12-3 or TRBV12-4 and J is TRBJ1-5, with D maybe TRBD1 (6 bases). The CDR3 covers 13 residues. The V end was cut by 5 bases, the J end by 7 bases, with 12 bases between. DNA of the CDR3: TGTGCCAGCAGTCCGGACAGAAGACAGCCCCAGCATTTT. Its translation: CASSPDRRQPQHF.

The rearrangement links TRBV4-1 to TRBJ2-1, with TRBD2 identical over 9 bases. Trimming removed 0 bases from V and 4 bases from J; junction bases left unmatched: 4. The CDR3 totals 16 residues. CDR1 and CDR2 (germline): MGHRA, YSYEKL. The CDR3 loop is CASSQDSGGFYNEQFF. The CDR3, as DNA: TGCGCCAGCAGCCAAGACAGCGGGGGGTTTTACAATGAGCAGTTCTTC.

V is TRBV4-3 and J is TRBJ1-2, with 7 bases that match TRBD1. The CDR3 runs 18 residues. The germline gives CDR1 LGHNA, CDR2 YSLEER. The V and J ends lost 3 bases and 7 bases, in that order; junction bases with no gene match: 20. The chain's CDR3 is CASSHLKDGGASGGGYTF. The CDR3 DNA follows: TGCGCCAGCAGCCACCTAAAAGATGGCGGGGCTTCAGGGGGTGGCTACACCTTC.

This clonotype has a handful of counts. This sequence joins TRBV6-5 and TRBJ1-4; D gene uncertain. Germline-derived CDR1 and CDR2 are MNHEY and SVGAGI. The V gene lost 0 bases and the J gene lost 0 bases, with 11 bases spanning the gap. The CDR3 loop spans 17 amino acids. DNA for the CDR3: TGTGCCAGCAGTTACTCGATTATCTGGGCAACTAATGAAAAACTGTTTTTT. Translated: CASSYSIIWATNEKLFF.

This clonotype was detected a few times. The chain combines TRBV6-5 with TRBJ1-6; possible D gene TRBD1, 6 bases. V was clipped by 2 bases and J by 9 bases, with 11 bases between them. The CDR3 is 14 amino acids. The germline CDR1 and CDR2 sequences are MNHEY and SVGAGI. The CDR3 loop is CASSYQGMGSPLHF. The DNA of the CDR3 is TGTGCCAGCAGTTACCAGGGGATGGGTTCACCCCTCCACTTT.

As DNA, the CDR3 is TGTGCCAGCAGTTACCGGGACAGTAATGAAAAACTGTTTTTT. Its translation is CASSYRDSNEKLFF. The J gene is TRBJ1-4, the V gene TRBV6-5; 7 nucleotides line up with TRBD1. The CDR3 sequence is 14 residues long. J lost 4 bases, V lost 2 bases, and 1 base had no gene match. In germline, CDR1 is MNHEY, CDR2 SVGAGI.

This clonotype turned up a few times. This chain connects TRBV9 to TRBJ2-1, with 7 bases fitting TRBD2. The ends lost 1 base at V and 3 bases at J; junction bases unmatched: 4. From germline, CDR1 is SGDLS and CDR2 YYNGEE. The CDR3 is 15 residues long. CDR3 DNA sequence: TGTGCCAGCAGCGTACAGGGAGGGGTCTACAATGAGCAGTTCTTC. This codes for CASSVQGGVYNEQFF.

The chain is built from TRBV5-1 and TRBJ2-5; D tentatively fits TRBD1 or TRBD2 (5 bases each). The CDR3 is 15 residues long. The germline V gene encodes CDR1 SGHRS and CDR2 YFSETQ. Trimming pared 4 bases from V and 7 bases from J, leaving 20 bases between. The CDR3 is CASSQPGPQSVTQYF. Written as DNA, the CDR3 is TGCGCCAGCAGCCAGCCGGGACCTCAAAGCGTGACCCAGTACTTC.

The chain links TRBV7-8 to TRBJ2-5, with TRBD1 matching 10 bases. The J segment lost 4 bases and the V segment lost 5 bases, leaving 4 bases of the junction unmatched. CDR3 size: 14 residues. Germline V gene sequence: CDR1 SGHVS, CDR2 FQNEAQ. Here the CDR3 reads CASSRGQGVETQYF. CDR3 DNA sequence: TGTGCCAGCAGCCGCGGACAGGGGGTAGAGACCCAGTACTTC.

This clonotype was seen only a few times. The chain employs TRBV2 and TRBJ2-4; 8 bases match TRBD2. Losses at the gene ends were 6 bases for V and 9 bases for J; bases not matched to a gene: 13. The CDR3 is 15 amino acids. Germline CDR1 is SNHLY and CDR2 is FYNNEI. The CDR3, as DNA: TGTGCCAGCAGGGGTTTTAGCGGGGTCTCGGGCATTCAGTACTTC. This sequence encodes CASRGFSGVSGIQYF. The variable domain in full, with the rest retrieved from reference TRBV2 and TRBJ2-4, is EPEVTQTPSHQVTQMGQEVILRCVPISNHLYFYWYRQILGQKVEFLVSFYNNEISEKSEIFDDQFSVERPDGSNFTLKIRSTKLEDSAMYFCASRGFSGVSGIQYFGAGTRLSVL.

The V and J genes are TRBV28 and TRBJ2-1; tentatively, D is TRBD1 (7 bases). Looked up from germline, CDR1 is MDHEN and CDR2 is SYDVKM. This CDR3 contains 17 residues. Trimming shortened V by 3 bases and J by 4 bases, and 19 bases separated the two germline ends. Here the CDR3 reads CASSFIRDRGLYNEQFF. DNA of the CDR3: TGTGCCAGCAGTTTCATCCGGGACAGAGGACTATACAATGAGCAGTTCTTC.

The rearrangement uses TRBV5-1 and TRBJ2-5, with 9 positions matching TRBD2. The germline CDR1 and CDR2 sequences are SGHRS and YFSETQ. The V gene end was trimmed by 0 bases and the J gene end by 3 bases; junction bases not matched to a gene: 6. The CDR3 is made up of 16 amino acids. The CDR3 protein is CASSLGSGTSKETQYF. CDR3 sequence (DNA): TGCGCCAGCAGCTTGGGCTCCGGGACTAGCAAAGAGACCCAGTACTTC.

This clonotype occurred many times. This chain connects TRBV6-5 to TRBJ2-7; a weak D match, TRBD1 (6 bases). Trimming pared 0 bases from V and 0 bases from J, leaving 9 bases between. CDR1 is MNHEY and CDR2 is SVGAGI in the germline V gene. This CDR3 spans 15 amino acids. CDR3 sequence reads: CASSYSMGASYEQYV. DNA for the CDR3: TGTGCCAGCAGTTACTCGATGGGGGCCTCCTACGAGCAGTACGTC.

This clonotype was seen a few times. This chain joins TRBV25-1 and TRBJ1-4; perhaps TRBD1 as D (5 bases). CDR3 length equals 16 residues. V was clipped by 2 bases and J by 7 bases, with 17 bases between them. Germline V lookup: CDR1 MGHDK, CDR2 SYGVNS. The CDR3 region has the DNA TGTGCCAGCAGTGAAGCGGGACGTAGCTCGAGTGAAAAACTGTTTTTT. Amino acids: CASSEAGRSSSEKLFF.

The table lists this clonotype with a few counts. The chain's CDR3 is CASSFVRGGQTQYF. The CDR3 DNA follows: TGTGCCAGCAGTTTCGTCAGGGGCGGTCAGACCCAGTACTTC. The chain joins TRBV12-3 or TRBV12-4 to TRBJ2-5, with D possibly matching TRBD1 (6 bases). The CDR3 consists of 14 residues. V was shortened by 3 bases and J by 6 bases, with 14 bases between the two germline ends.

This clonotype was seen at least ten times. The junction and the germline gene differ at one end; a read error may be behind it. The chain couples TRBV4-1 to TRBJ2-7; D unresolved. This CDR3 is 12 amino acids long. Germline CDR1 is MGHRA and CDR2 is YSYEKL. The CDR3 spells CASSQVGYEQYF. CDR3 coding DNA: TGTGCCAGCAGCCAAGTGGGGTACGAGCAGTACTTC.

This clonotype has at least ten counts. This chain joins TRBV27 and TRBJ1-1, with D uncertain. This CDR3 has 11 residues. V was shortened by 6 bases and J by 8 bases, with 10 bases between the two germline ends. Germline V gene sequence: CDR1 MNHEY, CDR2 SMNVEV (reference sequence). The CDR3 loop reads CASSPEAEAFF. The DNA of the CDR3 is TGTGCCAGCAGCCCCGAGGCCGAAGCTTTCTTT.

The chain is built from TRBV11-2 and TRBJ2-1; 7 bases line up with TRBD1. V trimming: 4 bases; J trimming: 0 bases; junction bases outside the gene matches: 6. The CDR3 is 16 residues long. Germline V gene sequence: CDR1 SGHAT, CDR2 FQNNGV. In DNA form, the CDR3 reads TGTGCCAGCAGCTCCGACAGGGACGGCTCCTACAATGAGCAGTTCTTC. Encoded protein: CASSSDRDGSYNEQFF.

This rearrangement joins TRBV5-6 to TRBJ2-2; 9 positions match TRBD2. CDR3 length: 16 residues. Germline assignment: CDR1 SGHDT and CDR2 YYEEEE. The V gene end was trimmed by 4 bases and the J gene end by 3 bases; junction bases not matched to a gene: 7. CDR3 coding DNA: TGTGCCAGCAGCAAAATAGCGGGGGAGTACACCGGGGAGCTGTTTTTT. Encoded protein: CASSKIAGEYTGELFF.

The chain carries TRBV20-1 and TRBJ2-4, with D hard to call. This CDR3 comprises 13 residues. V was cut by 4 bases and J by 0 bases, with 7 bases left in between. Germline V gene lookup returns CDR1 DFQATT and CDR2 SNEGSKA (reference sequence). The CDR3 DNA reads as TGCAGTGCTACGGCGCTAGCCAAAAACATTCAGTACTTC. Its protein is CSATALAKNIQYF.

The chain employs TRBV19 and TRBJ2-1; the D is unclear. V shed 6 bases and J shed 7 bases, with 10 bases lying between them. Germline loops: CDR1 LNHDA, CDR2 SQIVND (reference sequence). There are 12 residues in the CDR3. Here the CDR3 reads CASRDRRNEQFF. CDR3 nucleotides: TGTGCCAGTAGGGACCGTCGGAATGAGCAGTTCTTC.

There are many counts of this clonotype. The genes are TRBV7-9 and TRBJ2-5; 8 nucleotides agree with TRBD1. CDR1 and CDR2 (germline): SEHNR, FQNEAQ (reference sequence). Germline trimming cut 4 bases from V and 1 base from J; bases unmatched to any gene: 5. The CDR3 covers 15 residues. CDR3 in DNA: TGTGCCAGCAGCTACTCCGGGACAGGCCAAGAGACCCAGTACTTC. Translated, it gives CASSYSGTGQETQYF.

This clonotype was detected only a few times. The chain has TRBV7-9 and TRBJ2-5, with no clear D. The CDR3 length is 13 residues. Germline V gene data show CDR1 as SEHNR and CDR2 as FQNEAQ (reference sequence). V gave up 10 bases and J gave up 6 bases, with 18 bases separating them. Here the CDR3 DNA reads TGTGCCACCCGAAGACTGGATCCGAAGACCCAGTACTTC. This gives the protein CATRRLDPKTQYF.

This clonotype occurred many times. The genes are TRBV5-1 and TRBJ2-7; possibly TRBD1 or TRBD2 for D (7 bases each). Germline values: CDR1 SGHRS, CDR2 YFSETQ. This CDR3 region has 11 residues. Trimming removed 4 bases at V and 9 bases at J, with 11 bases between. CDR3 bases: TGCGCCAGCAGCCCCAGGGGGGGGCAGTACGTC. Translation gives CASSPRGGQYV.

This clonotype occurred a few times. The chain joins TRBV10-2 to TRBJ2-3; 7 nucleotides align to TRBD2. The V segment lost 5 bases and the J segment 2 bases; nucleotides outside the gene matches: 7. CDR3 length: 15 amino acids. CDR1 is WSHSY, CDR2 SAAADI, per germline. The DNA of the CDR3 is TGCGCCAGCAGTAGGCCTAGCGGAGTCACAGATACGCAGTATTTT. Translated: CASSRPSGVTDTQYF.